This is a list of T cell receptor beta chains from one sample in a study of regulatory T cells in long-lasting Graves disease. TCRdb passed the multiplex PCR reads through MiXCR, listing each CDR3 protein once. In the table there are about 660,000 distinct CDR3 sequences, 30% of which are singletons. Source: peripheral blood mononuclear cells (PBMCs), taken when the disease was refractory, from a patient treated with antithyroid drugs. The receptors come from a female donor with Graves disease. The CDR3 runs from the conserved cysteine through the conserved F or W. A D gene is named only where the DNA matches it firmly. Some rows mark clone size as missing; the rest say once, few, many or name a class of expanded clone.

len: 15; d_gene: TRBD1; v_gene: TRBV6-1; j_gene: TRBJ1-2; abundance: many; CDR3aa: CASSRWDRPNYGYTF; CDR3nt: TGTGCCAGCAGTAGATGGGACAGACCAAACTATGGCTACACCTTC
len: 13; d_gene: NA; v_gene: TRBV12-3/TRBV12-4; j_gene: TRBJ2-5; abundance: many; CDR3aa: CASSFVQDGTQYF; CDR3nt: TGTGCCAGCAGTTTTGTCCAGGATGGGACCCAGTACTTC
len: 15; d_gene: NA; v_gene: TRBV19; j_gene: TRBJ1-1; abundance: NA; CDR3aa: CASIRRGRLNTEAFF; CDR3nt: TGTGCCAGTATCCGGCGGGGGCGTTTGAACACTGAAGCTTTCTTT
len: 15; d_gene: NA; v_gene: TRBV11-2; j_gene: TRBJ1-1; abundance: NA; CDR3aa: CASSPVWGPSSEAFF; CDR3nt: TGTGCCAGCAGCCCCGTATGGGGACCGAGTTCTGAAGCTTTCTTT
len: 13; d_gene: TRBD1; v_gene: TRBV6-5; j_gene: TRBJ1-2; abundance: NA; CDR3aa: CASSYLPGGGYTF; CDR3nt: TGTGCCAGCAGTTACCTACCAGGGGGAGGCTACACCTTC
len: 15; d_gene: NA; v_gene: TRBV6-5; j_gene: TRBJ2-7; abundance: few; CDR3aa: CASSSYRSNSYEQYF; CDR3nt: TGTGCCAGCAGTTCTTACCGGAGTAACTCCTACGAGCAGTACTTC
len: 15; d_gene: NA; v_gene: TRBV6-1; j_gene: TRBJ2-3; abundance: NA; CDR3aa: CASSRVWRGTDTQYF; CDR3nt: TGTGCCAGCAGTCGGGTTTGGCGGGGCACAGATACGCAGTATTTT
len: 13; d_gene: NA; v_gene: TRBV5-1; j_gene: TRBJ2-2; abundance: NA; CDR3aa: CASSQTNTGELFF; CDR3nt: TGCGCCAGCAGCCAAACGAACACCGGGGAGCTGTTTTTT
len: 16; d_gene: TRBD1; v_gene: TRBV6-1; j_gene: TRBJ2-2; abundance: NA; CDR3aa: CASSRAGGVGTGELFF; CDR3nt: TGTGCCAGCAGTAGAGCAGGGGGCGTCGGCACCGGGGAGCTGTTTTTT
len: 12; d_gene: NA; v_gene: TRBV4-1; j_gene: TRBJ2-7; abundance: once; CDR3aa: CARKDQSYEQYF; CDR3nt: TGCGCCAGAAAAGACCAATCCTACGAGCAGTACTTC
len: 15; d_gene: NA; v_gene: TRBV7-6; j_gene: TRBJ2-1; abundance: once; CDR3aa: CASSRVGGGYNEQFF; CDR3nt: TGTGCCAGCAGCCGAGTGGGTGGGGGCTACAATGAGCAGTTCTTC
len: 15; d_gene: TRBD1; v_gene: TRBV4-1; j_gene: TRBJ1-2; abundance: NA; CDR3aa: CASSQDRDSYYGYTF; CDR3nt: TGTGCCAGCAGCCAAGATAGGGACAGCTACTATGGCTACACCTTC
len: 15; d_gene: NA; v_gene: TRBV15; j_gene: TRBJ1-1; abundance: NA; CDR3aa: CATSRDYSLDTEAFF; CDR3nt: TGTGCCACCAGCAGAGATTATAGCCTTGACACTGAAGCTTTCTTT
len: 12; d_gene: NA; v_gene: TRBV7-6; j_gene: TRBJ1-1; abundance: few; CDR3aa: CASSWPAMGAFF; CDR3nt: TGTGCCAGCAGTTGGCCCGCGATGGGAGCTTTCTTT
len: 13; d_gene: NA; v_gene: TRBV19; j_gene: TRBJ1-1; abundance: few; CDR3aa: CASRSGKNTEAFF; CDR3nt: TGTGCCAGTAGATCGGGGAAGAACACTGAAGCTTTCTTT
len: 18; d_gene: TRBD2; v_gene: TRBV28; j_gene: TRBJ2-7; abundance: many; CDR3aa: CASSLVPGLAGPYSEQYF; CDR3nt: TGTGCCAGCAGTTTAGTGCCGGGACTAGCGGGCCCCTATAGCGAGCAGTACTTC
len: 13; d_gene: TRBD1; v_gene: TRBV12-3/TRBV12-4; j_gene: TRBJ2-2; abundance: few; CDR3aa: CASGTGRTGELFF; CDR3nt: TGTGCCAGCGGGACAGGAAGAACCGGGGAGCTGTTTTTT
len: 12; d_gene: NA; v_gene: TRBV15; j_gene: TRBJ1-5; abundance: NA; CDR3aa: CATSGPNQPQHF; CDR3nt: TGTGCCACCAGCGGGCCCAATCAGCCCCAGCATTTT
len: 15; d_gene: NA; v_gene: TRBV11-2; j_gene: TRBJ2-5; abundance: NA; CDR3aa: CASSFNTGTQETQYF; CDR3nt: TGTGCCAGCAGCTTTAATACAGGCACCCAAGAGACCCAGTACTTC
len: 14; d_gene: TRBD1; v_gene: TRBV30; j_gene: TRBJ1-2; abundance: NA; CDR3aa: CAWSSTSAGTAYTF; CDR3nt: TGTGCCTGGAGTTCGACCTCGGCAGGGACAGCCTACACCTTC
len: 15; d_gene: NA; v_gene: TRBV3-1; j_gene: TRBJ1-1; abundance: NA; CDR3aa: CASSQDAGFSTEAFF; CDR3nt: TGTGCCAGCAGCCAAGATGCCGGGTTCAGCACTGAAGCTTTCTTT
len: 12; d_gene: TRBD1; v_gene: TRBV7-9; j_gene: TRBJ1-1; abundance: NA; CDR3aa: CASSPGTGKAFF; CDR3nt: TGTGCCAGCAGCCCAGGGACAGGGAAAGCTTTCTTT
len: 17; d_gene: TRBD1; v_gene: TRBV19; j_gene: TRBJ1-1; abundance: NA; CDR3aa: CASSKTGTGYMNTEAFF; CDR3nt: TGTGCCAGTAGTAAAACCGGGACAGGGTACATGAACACTGAAGCTTTCTTT
len: 14; d_gene: NA; v_gene: TRBV29-1; j_gene: TRBJ1-1; abundance: NA; CDR3aa: CSVERGLTDTEAFF; CDR3nt: TGCAGCGTTGAAAGAGGGCTTACGGACACTGAAGCTTTCTTT
len: 19; d_gene: TRBD2; v_gene: TRBV13; j_gene: TRBJ2-2; abundance: NA; CDR3aa: CASSLEATSGRANTGERFF; CDR3nt: TGTGCCAGCAGCTTAGAAGCGACTAGCGGGAGGGCGAACACCGGGGAGCGGTTTTTT
len: 12; d_gene: NA; v_gene: TRBV24-1; j_gene: TRBJ1-2; abundance: few; CDR3aa: CATSDLWGGYTF; CDR3nt: TGTGCCACCAGTGATTTATGGGGTGGCTACACCTTC
len: 14; d_gene: NA; v_gene: TRBV12-3/TRBV12-4; j_gene: TRBJ1-2; abundance: many; CDR3aa: CASSSTGRTDGYTF; CDR3nt: TGTGCCAGCAGCTCAACAGGGCGTACGGATGGCTACACCTTC